Listed below are T cell receptor beta chains from one sample, sequenced in a study of monozygotic twins with cystic fibrosis. Profiling relied on immunoSEQ multiplex PCR, and the TCRdb table lists in-frame clones only, not all of them. Of around 10,000 clones in the sample, roughly 97% were seen once. Sequencing was carried out using blood. These receptors were collected from a boy younger than 18 with cystic fibrosis. CDR3s include the opening cysteine and the closing phenylalanine or tryptophan. D genes are given only for firm matches. Where a row states a size, it is once, few, many or the class of an expanded clone; other rows omit it.

j_call v_call clone_size d_call cdr3_aa cdr3_nt
TRBJ2-7 TRBV18 NA NA CASSPLSHLYEQYF TGTGCCAGCTCACCACTTAGTCACCTCTACGAGCAGTACTTC
TRBJ2-7 TRBV7-2 NA NA CASSSSTRTVYEQYF TGTGCCAGCAGCTCTTCGACTAGAACAGTCTACGAGCAGTACTTC
TRBJ2-1 TRBV27 NA TRBD2 CASSLPGLAGGERPNEQFF TGTGCCAGCAGTTTACCGGGACTAGCGGGAGGCGAGAGACCCAATGAGCAGTTCTTC
TRBJ1-2 TRBV27 NA TRBD1 CASSLYGIGDREDGYTF TGTGCCAGCAGTTTATATGGGATCGGGGACAGGGAGGACGGCTACACCTTC
TRBJ1-1 TRBV5-1 NA TRBD1 CASSMGATGGPEAFF TGCGCCAGCAGCATGGGCGCGACAGGGGGCCCTGAAGCTTTCTTT
TRBJ2-7 TRBV10-3 NA NA CATSDMDVGGRGDYEQYF TGTGCCACCAGTGACATGGACGTCGGGGGCAGGGGAGACTACGAGCAGTACTTC
TRBJ1-1 TRBV15 NA NA CATSSGAGVRSTEAFF TGTGCCACCAGCAGCGGTGCAGGGGTGAGGAGCACTGAAGCTTTCTTT
TRBJ1-2 TRBV7-8 NA NA CASSRTVGVTNYGYTF TGTGCCAGCAGCCGGACCGTGGGGGTCACTAACTATGGCTACACCTTC
TRBJ1-2 TRBV5-8 NA TRBD1 CASSWDRDPLDRYTF TGTGCCAGCAGCTGGGACAGGGACCCTTTGGACCGCTACACCTTC
TRBJ1-5 TRBV7-9 few NA CASSLGMAGEDSQPQHF TGTGCCAGCAGCTTAGGAATGGCAGGGGAAGACTCTCAGCCCCAGCATTTT
TRBJ1-2 TRBV19 NA NA CASSRENIGGYTF TGTGCCAGTAGTCGGGAGAATATAGGGGGCTACACCTTC
TRBJ1-1 TRBV9 NA NA CASSRGDGSNTEAFF TGTGCCAGCAGTCGGGGGGACGGATCGAACACTGAAGCTTTCTTT
TRBJ2-2 TRBV5-6 NA NA CASSLVGAYYTGELFF TGTGCCAGCAGCTTGGTCGGGGCTTATTACACCGGGGAGCTGTTTTTT
TRBJ2-7 TRBV5-5 NA NA CASSFATDGFYEQYF TGTGCCAGCAGCTTTGCCACGGACGGATTCTACGAGCAGTACTTC
TRBJ1-2 TRBV2 NA NA CASSETNDLRVDGYTF TGTGCCAGCAGTGAAACAAACGACCTTAGGGTGGATGGCTACACCTTC
TRBJ1-6 TRBV7-9 NA NA CASSLRDGTNSPLHF TGTGCCAGCAGCTTACGGGACGGAACAAATTCACCCCTCCACTTT
TRBJ1-3 TRBV9 NA NA CASSVESRRPGNTIYF TGTGCCAGCAGCGTAGAATCGCGGCGTCCTGGAAACACCATATATTTT
TRBJ1-1 TRBV7-2 once NA CASSLGGRPNTEAFF TGTGCCAGCAGCTTAGGGGGGCGTCCAAACACTGAAGCTTTCTTT
TRBJ1-1 TRBV27 NA TRBD1 CASSPFGTANTEAFF TGTGCCAGCAGCCCCTTCGGGACAGCGAACACTGAAGCTTTCTTT
TRBJ1-1 TRBV5-6 once NA CASSSGAGFAYTEAFF TGTGCCAGCAGCTCGGGAGCAGGGTTCGCCTACACTGAAGCTTTCTTT
TRBJ1-2 TRBV25-1 NA NA CASLGGGYGYTF TGTGCCAGCCTTGGAGGGGGCTATGGCTACACCTTC
TRBJ2-7 TRBV2 NA NA CASSPPGTYPGEQYF TGTGCCAGCAGTCCTCCCGGGACCTATCCGGGGGAGCAGTACTTC
TRBJ2-3 TRBV15 NA TRBD1 CATSRDGNRGPDTQYF TGTGCCACCAGCAGAGATGGAAACAGGGGCCCAGATACGCAGTATTTT
TRBJ1-5 TRBV5-1 NA NA CASSSLAGEQPQHF TGCGCCAGCAGCTCCCTGGCCGGGGAACAGCCCCAGCATTTT
TRBJ2-7 TRBV20-1 once NA CSALAYEQYF TGCAGTGCCCTAGCTTACGAGCAGTACTTC
TRBJ1-4 TRBV29-1 NA TRBD1 CSGGQGSDEKLFF TGCAGCGGAGGACAGGGGTCGGATGAAAAACTGTTTTTT
TRBJ2-7 TRBV5-1 NA TRBD1 CASRGDSMLEQYF TGCGCCAGCAGGGGGGACAGCATGTTAGAGCAGTACTTC
TRBJ1-4 TRBV6-1 NA TRBD1 CASVDRGRVNEKLFF TGTGCCAGCGTTGACAGGGGGCGGGTTAATGAAAAACTGTTTTTT
TRBJ2-7 TRBV7-3 NA NA CASSLRPNDYEQYF TGTGCCAGCAGCTTAAGACCCAACGACTACGAGCAGTACTTC
TRBJ1-5 TRBV19 NA NA CASSIGQGGINNQPQHF TGTGCCAGTAGTATAGGTCAAGGGGGGATTAACAATCAGCCCCAGCATTTT
TRBJ1-1 TRBV5-4 NA NA CASSFREMNTEAFF TGTGCCAGCAGCTTCCGAGAGATGAACACTGAAGCTTTCTTT
TRBJ2-2 TRBV18 NA TRBD2 CASSSGLQNTGELFF TGTGCCAGCTCATCGGGACTACAAAACACCGGGGAGCTGTTTTTT
TRBJ1-1 TRBV6-6 NA TRBD1 CASSYSSRQGIAEAFF TGTGCCAGCAGTTACTCGAGTCGACAGGGAATCGCTGAAGCTTTCTTT
TRBJ1-4 TRBV30 once NA CAWNLGTSLRYVEKLFF TGTGCCTGGAACCTAGGGACAAGTCTCAGATACGTAGAAAAACTGTTTTTT
TRBJ2-3 TRBV20-1 NA NA CSASTSDTQYF TGCAGTGCTTCGACCTCCGATACGCAGTATTTT
TRBJ2-1 TRBV2 NA NA CASVRGRARSSYNEQFF TGTGCCAGCGTCCGCGGCCGGGCGCGTAGCTCCTACAATGAGCAGTTCTTC
TRBJ2-1 TRBV9 NA NA CASSVEPGSYNEQFF TGTGCCAGCAGCGTAGAACCAGGGTCCTACAATGAGCAGTTCTTC
TRBJ1-2 TRBV5-1 NA TRBD1 CASSYGTGAFNYGYTF TGCGCCAGCAGCTACGGGACAGGGGCTTTTAACTATGGCTACACCTTC
TRBJ2-7 TRBV25-1 NA NA CASSDLRGAADEQYF TGTGCCAGCAGTGATCTTCGGGGGGCCGCCGACGAGCAGTACTTC
TRBJ1-5 TRBV19 NA TRBD1 CATTTGMGQPQHF TGTGCCACCACGACAGGGATGGGTCAGCCCCAGCATTTT
TRBJ1-1 TRBV2 NA TRBD1 CASTQGANTEAFF TGTGCCAGCACCCAGGGGGCAAACACTGAAGCTTTCTTT
TRBJ1-4 TRBV6-1 NA TRBD1 CASSKTGTGAEKLFF TGTGCCAGCAGTAAGACCGGGACAGGGGCTGAAAAACTGTTTTTT
TRBJ2-2 TRBV19 NA NA CASSISGGSGGELFF TGTGCCAGTAGTATTTCGGGGGGCAGCGGCGGGGAGCTGTTTTTT
TRBJ2-1 TRBV7-2 once TRBD1 CASRLQGGDYNEQFF TGTGCCAGCAGACTACAGGGGGGAGACTACAATGAGCAGTTCTTC